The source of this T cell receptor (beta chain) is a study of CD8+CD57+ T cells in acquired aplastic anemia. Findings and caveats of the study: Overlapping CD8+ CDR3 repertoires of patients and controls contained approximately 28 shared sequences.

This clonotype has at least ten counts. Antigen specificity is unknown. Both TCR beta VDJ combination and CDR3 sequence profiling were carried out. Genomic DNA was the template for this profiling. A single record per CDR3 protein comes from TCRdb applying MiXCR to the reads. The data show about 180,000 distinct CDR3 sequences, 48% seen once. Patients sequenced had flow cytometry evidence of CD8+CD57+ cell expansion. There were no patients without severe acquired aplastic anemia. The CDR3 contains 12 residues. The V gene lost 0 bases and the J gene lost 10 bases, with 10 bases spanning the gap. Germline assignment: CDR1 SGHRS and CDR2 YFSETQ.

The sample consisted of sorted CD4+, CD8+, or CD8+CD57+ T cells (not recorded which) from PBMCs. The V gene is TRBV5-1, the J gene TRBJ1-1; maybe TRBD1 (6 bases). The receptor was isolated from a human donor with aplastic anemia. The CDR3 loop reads CASSLAEGVAFF. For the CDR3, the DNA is TGCGCCAGCAGCTTGGCCGAGGGGGTAGCTTTCTTT.